This T cell receptor (beta chain) originates from a study of cytomegalovirus exposure and HLA in healthy donors (TCRdb year 2017). Some background on the complete study: An earlier analysis of several hundred of the donors reported 276 Gb of sequence data and some 110 million unique TCR beta sequences obtained from about 200 million T cells. Of the roughly 400 genotyped donors, 75% to 85% were placed in the genetic ancestry cluster associated with self-reported Caucasian donors. Both class I and class II loci were covered by HLA typing, at four-digit resolution. The number of donors typed differed by locus, with 629-630 for A, B, C, DRB1 and DQB1, more than 500 for DQA1, nearly 610 for DPA1, and under 490 for DPB1. Donor age, sex, ethnicity and CMV serostatus were compiled together with the repertoire data. To predict cytomegalovirus infection status, the study brought together high-throughput TCR immunosequencing, statistical association of individual TCRs with disease status, and machine learning. An early release covering roughly 580 HLA-typed donors comprised 250 to 350 gigabases of sequencing data and roughly 85 million unique TCR sequences. An earlier analysis of fewer than 700 of the donors applied high-throughput TCR beta sequencing to assess whether each TCR beta V gene segment acted as functional or pseudogenic. Among about 390 genotyped donors of the cohort, an average of roughly 240,000 unique TCR beta nucleotide sequences were sequenced per donor, around 20% of them non-productive. To study patterns of TCR occurrence, a later analysis re-analyzed previously published TCR beta repertoires from several hundred donors and added high-resolution HLA genotyping. Rather than using new phenotypic data, the later analysis identified candidate immune exposures from TCR beta sequences and from how often those sequences occurred across donors. The aim of the study was to test whether cataloging public T cell receptors could identify signatures of past pathogen exposure. Because of strong linkage in the cohort, a few DR-DQ haplotypes were treated as single units for association and clustering. Besides the first cohort of around 700 subjects, a separate validation cohort made up of 120 different subjects was used. A later genetic analysis took genome-wide SNP genotypes for about three fifths of the 666 donors and used that subset as a discovery cohort. The study profiled the T cell repertoires of some 610 subjects by immunosequencing and related them to cytomegalovirus serostatus. Every repertoire in the discovery cohort had been generated on one and the same sequencing platform. The study at large found these results: Because some donors lacked HLA typing at each locus, the association tests relied only on the typed subset. The cohort was sequenced for TCR beta chains only, and without alpha or paired-chain data the features that could be detected were limited. Some IMGT-functional V segments, including TRBV6-2 and TRBV6-3, could not be distinguished by the 87-base-pair reads and were therefore excluded. Across donors, most TCR sequences were observed very rarely, whereas some public TCRs were present in many individuals. When HLA alleles, especially DR and DQ, strongly co-occurred, attributing TCR associations to individual alleles was difficult. Correlated functional status among segregating V segments might be attributable to linkage disequilibrium, but an unknown experimental factor could not be ruled out. A further reported finding was that TCR beta sequences accurately predicted the HLA-A and HLA-B alleles for most subjects in the first cohort. The classifier was reported to diagnose cytomegalovirus status with high specificity and sensitivity in both the original cohort and the validation cohort. In a later analysis, most CMV-associated TCR beta chains were found to appear HLA-restricted, with HLA associations seemingly driven largely by CMV exposure. The only immune exposure information available for the cohort was CMV serostatus. Compared with equally common non-associated chains, HLA-associated TCR beta chains in a later analysis were more clonally expanded and had lower generation probabilities. In a later analysis, TCR association rates were found to vary across HLA loci, with the most associated TCRs seen for DRB1 alleles and the fewest for HLA-C alleles. Broadly in line with IMGT annotations, most TCR beta V segments showed up in productive rearrangements about 90% or about 30% of the time in an earlier analysis of approximately 640 of the donors. In vitro tests confirmed that a few of the cytomegalovirus-associated TCR beta chains recognize cytomegalovirus antigens. An association between a missense DCLRE1C variant and V-gene and J-gene trimming of TCR beta chains was found in a later genetic analysis and replicated in an independent cohort. The study listed 150 to 200 TCR beta chains as associated with cytomegalovirus. The sequencing pipeline was judged likely to have produced a cluster of highly shared sequence variants as a technical artifact. In a later genetic analysis, fewer N-insertions in productive TCRs were reported among donors in an Asian-associated ancestry cluster than the roughly 640-donor mean. Some 15 rarely observed V segments, including chromosome 9 orphons, were excluded from the earlier analysis of a few hundred of the donors because counts were too low. Roughly uniform sequencing depth across donors was assumed in presence/absence analyses, although this assumption may not hold. It was suggested by the authors that the approach could potentially be generalized to other disease states and immunological phenotypes. A later analysis reported that several top co-occurrence clusters appeared linked to parvovirus B19, influenza, CMV and Epstein-Barr virus. At a false discovery rate of 0.05, a later analysis linked around 15,000 TCR beta sequences to specific HLA alleles.

The cohort comprised under 700 healthy bone marrow donors. At the time of sampling, all cohort members were nominally healthy, though unrecorded immune exposures were likely present. The donor tested CMV seronegative, placing the donor among the 350 or so seronegative members of the cohort. A peripheral blood sample was provided by each donor, and peripheral blood mononuclear cells were used for TCR beta sequencing. Genomic DNA extraction from the blood cell samples was performed with the Qiagen DNeasy Blood Extraction Kit. Reading the germline V gene (reference sequence) gives CDR1 LNHDA and CDR2 SQIVND. Taken from cysteine to phenylalanine, the CDR3 has 14 residues. The retained sequence is limited to the CDR3, 42 bases, with the frame set at the first base. The germline V end is reduced by 7 bases and the J end by 0 bases; junction bases left unmatched: 3. Library prep was done by the immunoSEQ multiplex PCR assay. For the multiplex PCR, a mixture combining 60 forward primers for TCR Vbeta segments and 13 reverse primers for TCR Jbeta segments was used. The CDR3 region of rearranged TCR beta genes was amplified from genomic DNA with a multiplex PCR assay. The amplified TCR beta libraries were sequenced on the Illumina HiSeq System as 87-base-pair reads. The authors processed their data as follows. In a later analysis, tens of millions of unique TCR beta chains were counted across the 690 or so repertoires, and roughly 10 million of these chains were shared by at least two donors. Raw reads were error-corrected and collapsed into unique sequences by a nearest-neighbor algorithm in which closely related sequences were merged to remove PCR and sequencing errors. CDR3 sequences were aligned to IMGT reference sequences to assign V, D and J gene segments. For a sequence to be retained, at least a six-nucleotide match to both a V gene segment and a J gene segment was required. Rearrangements were called productive when the CDR3 lacked stop codons and stayed in frame with V and J; all others were non-productive. CDR3 was defined according to IMGT convention as the region running from the second conserved V-encoded cysteine to the conserved J-encoded phenylalanine. The earlier analysis of 450 to 750 of the donors excluded any sequence lacking an unambiguous match to a single V gene segment. An earlier analysis of 587 of the donors classified V segments as functional when productive rearrangements were above 56.7% and as segregating when the standard deviation between donors was above 5%. A statistical classification framework was developed to diagnose cytomegalovirus status using the catalog of TCR beta chain sequences. In a later analysis, V and J genes were assigned by comparing TCR nucleotide sequences against IMGT/GENE-DB human TR gene sequences. The TCRdist pipeline was used in a later analysis to assign CDR3 sequences and most-parsimonious VDJ recombination scenarios. In a later analysis, every TCR beta chain was defined by the combination of its CDR3 amino acid sequence and its V-gene family, and reads without a unique V-gene family were dropped. A later analysis removed roughly 590 highly shared, low-generation-probability nucleotide sequences to deal with suspected cross-contamination and a sequencing artifact. In a later analysis, a clonal expansion index was calculated for each public chain from normalized within-repertoire ranks of inferred template counts. In a later analysis, generation probabilities were computed with a VDJ recombination model fitted to out-of-frame rearrangements, and the resulting probabilities were checked against IGoR. A later analysis scored TCR-TCR, TCR-HLA and TCR-CMV co-occurrence with hypergeometric tests, applying a repertoire-size bias correction to TCR pairs. In a later analysis, false discovery rates were estimated by permuting HLA or CMV assignments 20 times. In a later analysis, co-occurring TCRs were grouped with DBSCAN, and TCRdist sequence similarity was added when clustering was performed within HLA-allele-positive subsets. Repertoires with fewer than 30,000 or more than 120,000 public chains, plus five repertoires with anomalous nucleotide sharing, were excluded from co-occurrence clustering. In its TCRdb copy, this immuneACCESS table keeps in-frame sequences only and misses some clones. Where compared with another copy, unresolved V genes explain less than half of these, and the others have no known cause. The DNA was the basis for D and trimming; V, J and clone size are from that table. Within this sample are 150,000 to 200,000 clones, with around four fifths of them counted one time only. The leading ten clones occupy roughly 2.1% of the sample.

This clone was observed once. Its antigen specificity is not known. Base qualities were left out, and no much larger clone turns up one base away. The sample taken for sequencing was PBMCs. In this chain, TRBV19 is recombined with TRBJ2-7, with 10 bases in between that match TRBD1. The TCR comes from a man aged 18 to 29 in good health and CMV-seronegative. The CDR3 has the sequence CASKGQGSSYEQYF. The sequenced DNA: TGTGCCAGTAAGGGACAGGGGAGCTCCTACGAGCAGTACTTC.